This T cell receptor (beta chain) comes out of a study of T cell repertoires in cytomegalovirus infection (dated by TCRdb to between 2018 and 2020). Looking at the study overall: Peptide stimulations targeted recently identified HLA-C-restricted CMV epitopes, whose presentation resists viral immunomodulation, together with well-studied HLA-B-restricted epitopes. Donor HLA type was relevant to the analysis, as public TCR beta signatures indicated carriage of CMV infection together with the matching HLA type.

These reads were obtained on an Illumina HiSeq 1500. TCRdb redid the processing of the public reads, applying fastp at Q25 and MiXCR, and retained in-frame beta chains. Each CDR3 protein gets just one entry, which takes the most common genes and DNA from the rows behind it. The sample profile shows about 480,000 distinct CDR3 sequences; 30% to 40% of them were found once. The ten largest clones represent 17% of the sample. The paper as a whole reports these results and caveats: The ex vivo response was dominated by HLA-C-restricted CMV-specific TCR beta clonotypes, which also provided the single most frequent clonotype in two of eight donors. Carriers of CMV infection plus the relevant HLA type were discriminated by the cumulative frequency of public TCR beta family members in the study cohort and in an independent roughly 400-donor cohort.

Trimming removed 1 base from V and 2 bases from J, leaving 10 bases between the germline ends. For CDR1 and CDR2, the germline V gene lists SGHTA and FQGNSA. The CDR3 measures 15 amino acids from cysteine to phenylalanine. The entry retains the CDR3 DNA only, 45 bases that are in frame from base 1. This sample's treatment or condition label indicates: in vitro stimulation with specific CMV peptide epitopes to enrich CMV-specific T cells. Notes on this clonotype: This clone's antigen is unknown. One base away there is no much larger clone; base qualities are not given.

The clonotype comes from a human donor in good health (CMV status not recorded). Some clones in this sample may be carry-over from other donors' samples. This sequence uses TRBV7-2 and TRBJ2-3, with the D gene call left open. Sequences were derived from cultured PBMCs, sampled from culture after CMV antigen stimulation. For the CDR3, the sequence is CASSLGLQSTDTQYF. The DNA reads TGTGCCAGCAGCTTAGGGCTACAATCCACAGATACGCAGTATTTT.